This T cell receptor beta chain was profiled in a study of neurological immune-mediated disorders (dated 2019 in TCRdb). About the study as a whole: Among the roughly 35 multiple sclerosis patients, approximately 30 had relapsing-remitting MS and 3 had secondary progressive MS. Of the 65 to 70 subjects in the cohort, around 15 were HAM/TSP patients, some 34 were multiple sclerosis patients, and about 20 were healthy controls. Peripheral blood TCR-beta repertoires from HTLV-I-associated myelopathy (HAM/TSP) patients, multiple sclerosis patients and healthy controls were compared by UMI-based sequencing. The 106 TCR-beta libraries covered PBMC samples along with longitudinal samples, technical triplicates, and paired sorted CD4+ and CD8+ T-cell subsets. Overall results and qualifications from the work: No identical CDR3 amino acid sequences were found to be shared among expanded clones across subjects, suggesting that TCR-beta repertoires were private in all groups. Phylogenetic analysis grouped repertoires from 18 of 34 MS patients into a cluster of related CDR3 sequences, suggesting a possible repertoire-level signature. TCR clonal expansion was highest in HAM/TSP patients and lowest in MS patients, with MS patients falling below even healthy controls. The MS cluster showed no association with clinical or MRI features, and the authors stated that larger cohorts are needed.

To synthesize cDNA, template-switch 5'RACE was performed with a primer carrying a 10-nucleotide random unique molecular identifier so that each TCR transcript was tagged. Every sequencing run yielded over 200 million TCR-beta sequences covering 15-18 subjects. The RNeasy kit was used to extract total RNA. The KAPA Real-time Library Amplification kit was used to amplify TCR-beta VDJ regions with primers for the TCR constant region and the 5'RACE anchor. Sample indexes and Illumina adaptors were added in a first PCR, after which library yield was increased in a second PCR. The roughly 650 bp TCR product was size-selected on a 2% E-gel SizeSelection system after Ampure bead purification. Library quality was checked on a Bioanalyzer, concentration was measured with Qubit, and libraries were quantified with the Kapa Library Quantification kit before pooling. Paired-end 2 x 150 bp sequencing of the libraries was performed on an Illumina HiSeq 2500. To increase sequence diversity, roughly 24-30% phiX was spiked into each library pool. Per the authors' processing: Quality-filtered reads were processed with the UMI-based MiGEC pipeline, and over 75% of raw TCR sequences were removed by the MiGEC pipeline during error correction. VDJ genes were aligned to IMGT germline references, and each clonotype was defined by a unique CDR3 amino acid sequence together with V-J genes. Clonal expansion, Shannon diversity and CDR3 relatedness (CalcPairwiseDistances, ClusterSamples) were evaluated with VDJtools, and phylogenetic trees were built with CLCbio workbench. A clone was classed as expanded if it had 8 or more unique UMIs, a cutoff based on coefficient-of-variation modelling across technical triplicates. The raw public data were reprocessed by TCRdb itself: fastp quality trimming at Q25, MiXCR clonotype calling, in-frame beta chains only. Every entry covers one CDR3 protein and lists the most common genes and DNA from its rows. The V and J calls reflect TCRdb's pipeline rather than the authors' work. In all, the sample holds about 120,000 distinct CDR3 sequences, and more than 2.5% of those were seen once. About 1.2% of the sample lies in the top ten.

For unsorted PBMC libraries, 2 million PBMCs were used after storage in RNAlater at -80 degrees C until RNA extraction. Multiple sclerosis patients were enrolled in a US clinical protocol evaluating disease progression by magnetic resonance imaging. Peripheral blood underwent Ficoll-Hypaque density gradient centrifugation to isolate PBMCs, which were then cryopreserved in liquid nitrogen. The table lists this clonotype with many counts. Which antigen it targets is not known. The record has no base qualities; no much larger clone is one base away. This sequence was found in a woman under 40 with multiple sclerosis. Sequenced material: PBMCs.

This receptor has the CDR3 CSVVPAGGLRTYEQYF. DNA sequence: TGCAGCGTTGTCCCGGCGGGAGGGTTAAGAACCTACGAGCAGTACTTC. The sequence is built from TRBV29-1 and TRBJ2-7, with 9 central nucleotides matching TRBD2. For CDR1 and CDR2, the germline V gene lists SQVTM and ANQGSEA. At the junction V is shortened by 4 bases and J by 2 bases; bases outside the gene matches: 12. From the cysteine up to the phenylalanine, the CDR3 has a length of 16 residues. The kept DNA is CDR3 alone, 48 bases in frame from the first base.